A selection of T cell receptor beta chains follows, all from one sample in a study of T-cell reconstitution after alpha-beta-depleted transplantation in children. Each CDR3 protein is one row after TCRdb ran MiXCR on the PCR reads. Of approximately 250,000 distinct CDR3 sequences in the sample, roughly 24% are singletons; the top ten hold roughly 2.6%. Specimen: PBMCs, collected before TCRalphabeta/CD19-depleted stem cell transplant. The receptors originated from a girl aged 2-9 years with Fanconi anemia, due to receive a stem cell transplant. The CDR3 runs from the conserved cysteine through the conserved F or W. The D gene is left open where the match is weak.

-,TRBV3-1,12,CASSLTNNEQFF
-,TRBV5-1,11,CASSLDNEQFF
-,TRBV27,14,CASARTESPYEQYF
TRBD1,TRBV12-3/TRBV12-4,13,CASFRGPGNTIYF
-,TRBV5-1,16,CASSRPLGGPYNEQFF
-,TRBV4-2,16,CASSQAPRESYNEQFF
-,TRBV5-1,13,CASSELQEDTQYF
TRBD2,TRBV29-1,12,CSVDGGTDTQYF
-,TRBV7-3,15,CASSPSTGWDYGYTF
TRBD2,TRBV27,16,CASSFSGLAGTNEQFF
-,TRBV29-1,13,CSVEGSSTDEQYF
TRBD1,TRBV29-1,14,CSVEMGQGPNEQYF
-,TRBV28,11,CASRAGPGYTF
-,TRBV29-1,13,CSVFRAQSYEQYF
-,TRBV29-1,12,CSVVAAGYEQYF
-,TRBV20-1,11,CSARTGYEQYF
-,TRBV20-1,14,CSAPDDRGHDEQYF
TRBD2,TRBV20-1,14,CSARDSGLTYEQYF
TRBD2,TRBV20-1,15,CSGTTSGSPAREQYF
-,TRBV11-2,15,CASSLDSQGPYEQYF
TRBD1,TRBV5-1,15,CASSPGTGWDNEQFF
-,TRBV20-1,12,CSARTVVRPQYF
TRBD1,TRBV5-1,14,CASSGWDRGYGYTF
-,TRBV12-3/TRBV12-4,13,CASSPYFTDTQYF
-,TRBV5-1,15,CASSFGGVGQYEQYF
-,TRBV20-1,13,CSASPGPSYGYTF
TRBD2,TRBV12-3/TRBV12-4,15,CASTRGLAGTYEQYF
TRBD1,TRBV12-3/TRBV12-4,15,CASSPSTGGAYEQYF
-,TRBV20-1,12,CSASISTNTIYF
-,TRBV25-1,17,CASSGEKGTLARNEQFF
-,TRBV29-1,14,CSVDGLSGVYEQYF
TRBD2,TRBV20-1,16,CSARGERGTIVYEQYF
-,TRBV18,15,CASSPPGRSTDTQYF
TRBD1,TRBV25-1,16,CASSEYYGTAYNEQFF
TRBD1,TRBV7-9,15,CASETRGRSGNTIYF
-,TRBV28,16,CASSFVANRFYNEQFF
-,TRBV7-2,15,CASSLTLLGGYEQYF
-,TRBV20-1,10,CSALDYEQYF
-,TRBV20-1,15,CSARGGRGSTDTQYF
-,TRBV6-1,14,CASSESGHSYEQYF
TRBD2,TRBV7-6,17,CASSPSGTSGEADTQYF
TRBD2,TRBV12-3/TRBV12-4,12,CASSKTSGNRDF
TRBD1,TRBV5-1,15,CASSLAQGSSYEQYF
TRBD1,TRBV10-3,15,CAIRTGTGNMSEQFF
TRBD2,TRBV20-1,15,CSARGTSGGEIGQYF
TRBD2,TRBV20-1,16,CSARDSGSSSYNEQFF
TRBD1,TRBV29-1,14,CSVYRDSAYYEQYF
TRBD1,TRBV6-1,14,CASSAETGSVGQYF
-,TRBV20-1,14,CSARRPSSYNEQFF
-,TRBV10-3,12,CAISDGGYGYTF
TRBD2,TRBV6-7,15,CAFLTRGGNSYEQYF
-,TRBV29-1,14,CSAWKGGIDTEAFF
TRBD2,TRBV20-1,13,CSARDPGLREQFF
TRBD2,TRBV11-2,16,CASSLGLGGVRDTQYF
TRBD2,TRBV10-3,17,CAITSSTGGRESYEQYF
-,TRBV10-3,11,CAISESGRGSF
TRBD2,TRBV20-1,17,CSAGKRTSGSLQETQYF
TRBD1,TRBV4-1,15,CASSQDHQGAGELFF
-,TRBV29-1,13,CSAQLTGNEKLFF